These 25 T cell receptor beta chains originate from one sample sequenced in a study of shared clonotypes between healthy human individuals. Assay: immunoSEQ multiplex PCR; the TCRdb copy retains only in-frame clones and omits some. The data hold about 2.4 million clones, with over 85% observed a single time. Sequenced: naive CD4+ T cells from PBMCs. Subset denoted: CD45RA+ positively selected. The receptors come from a man younger than 30 in good health. Some clones in this sample may be carry-over from other donors' samples.

As for this clone: A read error may produce the germline difference seen at one junction end. The chain employs TRBV4-1 and TRBJ2-7, with 7 bases aligning to TRBD1. This CDR3 has 15 amino acids. Looked up from germline, CDR1 is MGHRA and CDR2 is YSYEKL. This chain's CDR3 is CASSRTTGALNEQCF. The CDR3 nucleotides read TGCGCCAGCAGCCGGACAACAGGGGCCCTAAACGAGCAGTGCTTC.

This chain links TRBV28 with TRBJ2-1, with 11 nucleotides matching TRBD2. Germline trimming cut 4 bases from V and 5 bases from J; bases unmatched to any gene: 13. The germline gives CDR1 MDHEN, CDR2 SYDVKM. The CDR3 is made up of 18 amino acids. The CDR3 DNA reads as TGTGCCAGCAGTTCACCGGGACTAGCGGATACCCTCAACAATGAGCAGTTCTTC. It encodes CASSSPGLADTLNNEQFF.

This chain links TRBV10-3 with TRBJ2-1; TRBD2 agrees at 9 bases. The CDR3 has 16 amino acids. Losses at the gene ends were 0 bases for V and 9 bases for J; bases not matched to a gene: 9. In germline, CDR1 is ENHRY, CDR2 SYGVKD. The CDR3 nucleotides are TGTGCCATCAGTGAGTCTTCTAGCGGGAAGGGGTTTGAGCAGTTCTTC. Translation gives CAISESSSGKGFEQFF.

The V call is TRBV10-3, the J call TRBJ2-1, with 13 bases that match TRBD2. V lost 3 bases and J lost 2; bases outside the gene matches: 10. In germline, CDR1 is ENHRY, CDR2 SYGVKD. The CDR3 runs to 19 residues. DNA of the CDR3: TGTGCCATCAGTGAACCCCCGGGACTAGCGGGACCAGCCTACAATGAGCAGTTCTTC. Protein: CAISEPPGLAGPAYNEQFF.

The chain carries TRBV7-9 and TRBJ2-1; 11 bases align to TRBD2. CDR1 and CDR2 (germline): SEHNR, FQNEAQ (reference sequence). Trimming cost V 3 bases and J 2 bases; bases outside gene matches: 3. This CDR3 contains 16 residues. This chain's CDR3 is CASSFSGRAPYNEQFF. DNA for the CDR3: TGTGCCAGCAGCTTTAGCGGGAGGGCGCCCTACAATGAGCAGTTCTTC.

The V and J genes are TRBV18 and TRBJ2-1; TRBD2 agrees at 11 bases. V was clipped by 5 bases and J by 3 bases; unmatched bases: 9. The CDR3 covers 17 residues. CDR1 and CDR2 from the germline V gene are KGHSH and LQKENI. The CDR3 loop reads CASSTGTSGSYYNEQFF. The CDR3 DNA reads as TGTGCCAGCTCAACCGGGACTAGCGGATCATACTACAATGAGCAGTTCTTC.

Turning to this clone: The identical CDR3 is also encoded by other nucleotide sequences in the sample. The chain links TRBV11-2 to TRBJ2-2; D gene unclear. The germline V and J ends were trimmed by 5 bases and 3 bases, with 4 bases remaining between them. The germline V gene has CDR1 SGHAT and CDR2 FQNNGV. The CDR3 is 12 amino acids. The CDR3, as DNA: TGTGCCAGCAGCCCGCACACCGGGGAGCTGTTTTTT. Translation gives CASSPHTGELFF.

This chain uses TRBV19 with TRBJ1-1; possible D gene TRBD1, 6 bases. The CDR3 is 15 amino acids. V was shortened by 0 bases and J by 6 bases, with 14 bases between the two germline ends. The V gene's germline CDR1 is LNHDA and CDR2 SQIVND (reference sequence). CDR3 residues: CASSIDQGIGAEAFF. CDR3 DNA: TGTGCCAGTAGTATAGATCAGGGGATCGGAGCTGAAGCTTTCTTT.

V gene TRBV28 combines with J gene TRBJ2-7; D might be TRBD2 (5 bases). CDR3 size: 14 residues. CDR1 MDHEN and CDR2 SYDVKM come from the germline V gene. Trimming took 1 base from V and 6 from J, leaving 13 bases between them. DNA for the CDR3: TGTGCCAGCAGTTTATCACGGGATAGAGGCGAGCAGTACTTC. This gives the protein CASSLSRDRGEQYF.

Notes on this clone: The same CDR3 can be traced to other DNA sequences in this sample. This sequence joins TRBV9 and TRBJ2-1, with TRBD2 matching 11 bases. Per germline, CDR1 SGDLS and CDR2 YYNGEE. The length of the CDR3 is 15 residues. With V trimmed by 3 bases and J by 4 bases, 3 bases remained unmatched. In DNA form, the CDR3 reads TGTGCCAGCAGCGGGGGGACTAGCGGTTACAATGAGCAGTTCTTC. Translating gives CASSGGTSGYNEQFF.

This chain connects TRBV2 to TRBJ2-3; D possibly corresponds to TRBD2 (6 bases). In germline, CDR1 is SNHLY, CDR2 FYNNEI. The V and J ends lost 3 bases and 8 bases respectively, with 15 bases between them. The CDR3 is 14 amino acids. CDR3 bases: TGTGCCAGCAGTGACAAGCGGGCCCTCACTACGCAGTATTTT. It encodes CASSDKRALTTQYF.

This chain joins TRBV7-2 and TRBJ1-2; possible D gene TRBD1, 5 bases. This CDR3 comprises 13 residues. Germline V gene data show CDR1 as SGHTA and CDR2 as FQGNSA. Trimming pared 0 bases from V and 4 bases from J, leaving 6 bases between. This CDR3 reads CASSLAQGYGYTF. The DNA of the CDR3 is TGTGCCAGCAGCTTAGCCCAGGGCTATGGCTACACCTTC.

The rearrangement uses TRBV4-2 and TRBJ2-3; TRBD2 matches 11 bases. This CDR3 is built from 17 residues. Germline CDR1 LGHNA, CDR2 YNFKEQ. V was clipped by 4 bases and J by 4 bases; unmatched bases: 10. CDR3 region: CASSPAGLAGRADTQYF. As DNA, the CDR3 is TGTGCCAGCAGCCCAGCAGGACTAGCGGGTCGGGCAGATACGCAGTATTTT.

The V gene is TRBV28, the J gene TRBJ1-5; 7 bases match TRBD1. The CDR3 sequence is 16 residues long. Germline V lookup: CDR1 MDHEN, CDR2 SYDVKM. V lost 3 bases and J lost 6; bases outside the gene matches: 11. This chain's CDR3 is CASSFLYRGRGQPQHF. CDR3 DNA sequence: TGTGCCAGCAGTTTTCTTTACAGGGGACGCGGTCAGCCCCAGCATTTT.

The chain links TRBV6-6 to TRBJ1-5, with D perhaps matching TRBD1 (5 bases). Germline CDR1 and CDR2: MNHNY and SVGAGI (reference sequence). V was shortened by 6 bases and J by 6 bases, with 12 bases between the two germline ends. The CDR3 runs to 13 residues. The CDR3 DNA sequence: TGTGCCAGCAGCCCGGTCGGGGGTCAGCCCCAGCATTTT. It specifies CASSPVGGQPQHF.

DNA of the CDR3: TGCAGCGTTCCCTCAGGGGGCAGAAACTATGGCTACACCTTC. This gives the protein CSVPSGGRNYGYTF. The chain carries TRBV29-1 and TRBJ1-2; 8 bases agree with TRBD1. The V gene end was trimmed by 5 bases and the J gene end by 2 bases; junction bases not matched to a gene: 7. CDR3 length: 14 residues. Germline loops: CDR1 SQVTM, CDR2 ANQGSEA. Using reference TRBV29-1 and TRBJ1-2 for the parts outside the CDR3, the full variable domain is SAVISQKPSRDICQRGTSLTIQCQVDSQVTMMFWYRQQPGQSLTLIATANQGSEATYESGFVIDKFPISRPNLTFSTLTVSNMSPEDSSIYLCSVPSGGRNYGYTFGSGTRLTVV.

The chain joins TRBV28 to TRBJ1-5; no clear D gene. The CDR3 extends over 17 amino acids. Germline CDR1 is MDHEN and CDR2 is SYDVKM. Trimming cost V 0 bases and J 6 bases, with 18 bases left between them. CDR3 DNA: TGTGCCAGCAGTTTATGGGGGTTCAGACGGGAGAGTCAGCCCCAGCATTTT. It codes for CASSLWGFRRESQPQHF.

V is TRBV4-2 and J is TRBJ1-2; perhaps TRBD1 as D (5 bases). The CDR3 has 19 residues. Trimming took 1 base from V and 2 from J, leaving 23 bases between them. Germline V lookup: CDR1 LGHNA, CDR2 YNFKEQ. CDR3 protein: CASSQGIGPGWGANYGYTF. CDR3 nucleotide sequence: TGTGCCAGCAGCCAAGGTATCGGACCTGGGTGGGGCGCGAACTATGGCTACACCTTC.

The rearrangement uses TRBV10-3 and TRBJ2-3; TRBD2 matches 10 bases. V was pared by 11 bases and J by 5 bases, with 10 bases of the junction left unmatched. This CDR3 is built from 14 residues. CDR1 ENHRY and CDR2 SYGVKD come from the germline V gene. CDR3 coding DNA: TGTGCCTCTCGGCTAGCGGGAGTACAAGATACGCAGTATTTT. Protein product: CASRLAGVQDTQYF.

This clone is a singleton in its sample. V is TRBV15 and J is TRBJ2-7; D is uncertain. The CDR3 length is 14 residues. The V end lost 1 base, the J end lost 2 bases, and 9 bases lay between the germline ends. Germline assignment: CDR1 LNHNV and CDR2 YYDKDF (reference sequence). The CDR3 sequence: CATSRGADTYEQYF. The CDR3 DNA reads TGTGCCACCAGCAGAGGGGCAGACACCTACGAGCAGTACTTC.

For this clone: Within the sample, other DNA sequences also encode this same CDR3. The chain joins TRBV11-3 to TRBJ2-2, with 10 bases that match TRBD2. The CDR3 contains 15 residues. Germline loops: CDR1 SGHNT, CDR2 YENEEA. V lost 5 bases to trimming and J lost 1 base; unmatched junction nucleotides: 1. The CDR3 sequence is CASSRTSGNTGELFF. In nucleotides, the CDR3 is TGTGCCAGCAGCCGGACTAGCGGGAACACCGGGGAGCTGTTTTTT. Together with reference TRBV11-3 and TRBJ2-2, the CDR3 gives the full variable domain: EAGVVQSPRYKIIEKKQPVAFWCNPISGHNTLYWYLQNLGQGPELLIRYENEEAVDDSQLPKDRFSAERLKGVDSTLKIQPAELGDSAVYLCASSRTSGNTGELFFGEGSRLTVL.

This chain connects TRBV2 to TRBJ2-1; D ambiguous. The germline V and J ends were trimmed by 8 bases and 4 bases, with 6 bases remaining between them. The CDR3 has 11 amino acids. CDR1 is SNHLY and CDR2 is FYNNEI in the germline V gene. The CDR3 bases are TGTGCCAGCGAGAGGTACAATGAGCAGTTCTTC. Translation gives CASERYNEQFF. Supplemented by reference TRBV2 and TRBJ2-1, the full variable domain reads EPEVTQTPSHQVTQMGQEVILRCVPISNHLYFYWYRQILGQKVEFLVSFYNNEISEKSEIFDDQFSVERPDGSNFTLKIRSTKLEDSAMYFCASERYNEQFFGPGTRLTVL.

Note on this clone: Other DNA sequences in the same sample also yield this CDR3. J is TRBJ2-1 and V is TRBV5-4; a possible D gene is TRBD1 (6 bases). Trimming removed 5 bases from V and 4 bases from J, with 16 bases in between. Germline loops: CDR1 SGHNT, CDR2 YYREEE (reference sequence). The CDR3 spans 15 residues. CDR3 nucleotides: TGTGCCAGCAGTCCCGGGACAAGCGGATACAATGAGCAGTTCTTC. Its protein product is CASSPGTSGYNEQFF.

The V gene is TRBV5-1, the J gene TRBJ2-3; perhaps TRBD2 as D (6 bases). The CDR3 contains 18 residues. The V gene's germline CDR1 is SGHRS and CDR2 YFSETQ. V was pared by 1 base and J by 4 bases, with 22 bases between. For the CDR3, the DNA is TGCGCCAGCAGCTTGAATCCCCATGGGCGGGACTTCTCAGATACGCAGTATTTT. It is translated as CASSLNPHGRDFSDTQYF. Complete variable domain (other parts from reference TRBV5-1 and TRBJ2-3): KAGVTQTPRYLIKTRGQQVTLSCSPISGHRSVSWYQQTPGQGLQFLFEYFSETQRNKGNFPGRFSGRQFSNSRSEMNVSTLELGDSALYLCASSLNPHGRDFSDTQYFGPGTRLTVL.

The V gene is TRBV21-1, the J gene TRBJ2-7. TRBV21-1 constitutes a pseudogene. CDR3 length: 16 amino acids. CDR3 loop: CASSKPGPKSSYEQYF. The CDR3 coding sequence is TGTGCCAGCAGCAAACCGGGACCTAAGAGCTCCTACGAGCAGTACTTC.